Each of the 20 T cell receptor beta chains below was sequenced from the same sample in a study of regulatory T cells after allogeneic stem cell transplantation. RNA was reverse transcribed by SMARTer RACE, then the TCR beta CDR3 region was amplified. TCRdb reprocessed the 5' RACE reads via MiXCR and lists one record per CDR3 protein. The sample includes 4,500 or so distinct CDR3 sequences, 96% of them seen just once. The sequencing here drew on sorted CD4+ T cells from blood (whether regulatory or conventional is not recorded), taken 30 days after allogeneic stem cell transplant. The receptors here all came from a human patient who had an allogeneic stem cell transplant, so the T cells may come from the graft donor.

Worth noting for this clonotype: A read error may produce the germline difference seen at one junction end. The rearrangement links TRBV20-1 to TRBJ2-5, with a weak D call TRBD2 (7 bases). The germline CDR1 and CDR2 sequences are DFQATT and SNEGSKA (reference sequence). This CDR3 comprises 14 residues. For the CDR3, the DNA is TGCAGGGCTAGGGTCGGGGGGCACCGGGAGACCCAGTACTTC. It is translated as CRARVGGHRETQYF.

V usage is TRBV20-1 and J usage is TRBJ2-2, with D possibly matching TRBD1 (5 bases). V lost 7 bases to trimming and J lost 7 bases, with 13 bases between them. CDR3 length: 12 amino acids. Germline values: CDR1 DFQATT, CDR2 SNEGSKA (reference sequence). The CDR3 nucleotides read TGCAGTGATTCCAGGGTCGGCGGGGAGCTGTTTTTT. Translated: CSDSRVGGELFF.

The J gene is TRBJ2-3, the V gene TRBV2; D is possibly TRBD2 (5 bases). Germline CDR1 reads SNHLY; CDR2 reads FYNNEI. CDR3 length: 12 amino acids. The CDR3 coding sequence is TGTGACGGCCGGGGTATGACGCAGACGCAGTATTTT. It specifies CDGRGMTQTQYF.

A single count supports this clonotype. Since the CDR3 does not end with the conserved phenylalanine or tryptophan, this likely comes from a read error. The DNA is left out, because the CDR3 cannot be placed on it with certainty; the CDR3 is given as TCRdb lists it. J is TRBJ2-1 and V is TRBV7-3; the D call TRBD1 from the table was never checked on the DNA. Per the germline V gene, CDR1 is SGHTA and CDR2 is FQGTGA. Both ends counted, the CDR3 spans 19 residues. CDR3 sequence reads: CASSLGPPTRAECHNEKFS.

Comments on this clonotype: This is likely a read error, given that the CDR3 carries no conserved phenylalanine or tryptophan at its end. The rearrangement links TRBV11-2 to TRBJ2-7; D may be TRBD1 (6 bases). Deletions cut 5 bases from V and 6 bases from J, with 20 bases between. CDR1 is SGHAT, CDR2 FQNNGV, per germline. The CDR3 is 15 amino acids. In nucleotides, the CDR3 is TGTGCCAGCAGCGTAGCCGCAGGGGCTCCCTGCGAGCAGTACTGC. It encodes CASSVAAGAPCEQYC.

As to this clonotype: Compared with germline, one end of the junction differs, possibly owing to a read error. The chain combines TRBV2 with TRBJ2-2; 10 nucleotides match TRBD2. Germline V lookup: CDR1 SNHLY, CDR2 FYNNEI. There are 16 residues in the CDR3. The chain's CDR3 is CSSSGELAGLVGELVF. Written as DNA, the CDR3 is TGTTCCAGCAGTGGCGAACTAGCGGGGTTGGTAGGTGAGCTGGTTTTT.

About this clonotype itself: One junction end disagrees with the germline gene, perhaps due to a read error. The rearrangement uses TRBV6-5 and TRBJ2-5; D is possibly TRBD2 (6 bases). CDR1 is MNHEY, CDR2 SVGAGI, per germline. The CDR3 is 14 residues long. The CDR3 nucleotides are TGTGCCAGCAGTCCGCGGGACGGACAAGAGACCCATTCCTTC. This sequence encodes CASSPRDGQETHSF.

This chain joins TRBV5-1 and TRBJ2-7; 9 bases align to TRBD2. CDR3 length: 15 amino acids. CDR1 is SGHRS and CDR2 is YFSETQ in the germline V gene. V lost 1 base, J lost 4 bases, and 6 bases stayed unmatched. CDR3: CASSLIAGAKYEQYF. CDR3 bases: TGCGCCAGCAGCTTGATAGCGGGAGCCAAGTACGAGCAGTACTTC.

V is TRBV5-6 and J is TRBJ1-6; the D is unclear. The CDR3 length is 14 residues. Germline CDR1 SGHDT, CDR2 YYEEEE. This CDR3 reads CSSSFRPVNSPLHF. The DNA for the CDR3 is TGTAGCAGCAGCTTCCGGCCGGTGAACTCTCCCCTCCACTTT.

V usage is TRBV5-4 and J usage is TRBJ2-5; a possible D gene is TRBD2 (6 bases). The germline CDR1 and CDR2 sequences are SGHNT and YYREEE (reference sequence). This CDR3 region has 15 residues. Between the trimmed V and J ends, which lost 4 bases and 6 bases, there was a span of 19 bases. The CDR3 nucleotides are TGTGCCAGCAGCCTAGAGGGACGGGGGAAACAGACCCAGTACTTC. This translates into CASSLEGRGKQTQYF.

This clonotype has only a few counts. The CDR3 reads CASSPRDAQETQYF. The CDR3 DNA reads as TGTGCCAGTAGTCCGCGGGACGCACAAGAGACCCAGTACTTC. This chain links TRBV6-5 with TRBJ2-5; TRBD2 might be the D (6 bases). Trimming took 9 bases from V and 2 from J, leaving 16 bases between them. Germline V gene sequence: CDR1 MNHEY, CDR2 SVGAGI. The length of the CDR3 is 14 residues.

This clonotype was counted a single time. The chain employs TRBV20-1 and TRBJ2-7; 12 bases agree with TRBD1. CDR1 is DFQATT and CDR2 is SNEGSKA in the germline V gene (reference sequence). The CDR3 is made up of 16 amino acids. Germline trimming cut 5 bases from V and 10 bases from J; bases unmatched to any gene: 18. CDR3 sequence: CSALILPSGTGGEQYF. DNA of the CDR3: TGCAGTGCTTTGATCCTCCCCTCCGGGACAGGGGGCGAACAGTACTTC.

Concerning this clonotype itself: The CDR3 ends on some other residue instead of the conserved phenylalanine or tryptophan, so this is likely a read error. The V call is TRBV6-5, the J call TRBJ2-1, with 9 nucleotides matching TRBD2. CDR1 and CDR2 from the germline V gene are MNHEY and SVGAGI. The CDR3 contains 15 residues. CDR3 protein: CGSRTLAGGPGKQFS. In DNA, the CDR3 is TGTGGCAGCAGGACCCTGGCGGGAGGGCCGGGTAAGCAGTTCTCC.

The CDR3 is CARSEDYNAQYF. The DNA of the CDR3 is TGTGCCAGAAGCGAAGATTACAATGCGCAGTACTTC. The V gene is TRBV3-1, the J gene TRBJ2-1, with unresolved D. The closer fit of TRBJ2-7 to the DNA end suggests the J call may be wrong. CDR1 LGHDT and CDR2 YNNKEL come from the germline V gene (reference sequence). The CDR3 consists of 12 residues.

A note on this clonotype: The junction departs from germline at one end; a sequencing error may be responsible. The gene calls are TRBV20-1 and TRBJ2-7; D remains unclear. CDR3 size: 14 residues. The germline V gene has CDR1 DFQATT and CDR2 SNEGSKA (reference sequence). In DNA, the CDR3 is TGCAGTGCTGAAGCCTCGGCACAGTTCTACGAGCAGTGCTTC. Its translation is CSAEASAQFYEQCF.

The chain has TRBV5-1 and TRBJ2-7; tentatively, D is TRBD2 (6 bases). Deletions cut 8 bases from V and 3 bases from J, with 24 bases between. Germline CDR1 SGHRS, CDR2 YFSETQ. The CDR3 loop spans 16 amino acids. The CDR3 is CASHPGTGGNYYEQYF. DNA for the CDR3: TGCGCCAGTCACCCTGGGACTGGCGGGAACTACTACGAGCAGTACTTC.

Of note for this clonotype: Germline is not matched at one junction end, which may reflect a read error. This chain uses TRBV20-1 with TRBJ1-1, with D unresolved. This CDR3 comprises 11 residues. Germline V gene sequence: CDR1 DFQATT, CDR2 SNEGSKA (reference sequence). CDR3: CSASGLGSAYF. The CDR3 DNA sequence: TGCAGTGCCAGCGGACTGGGAAGCGCTTACTTT.

J is TRBJ1-3 and V is TRBV20-1; no clear D. CDR3 length: 13 residues. V was cut by 2 bases and J by 2 bases, with 7 bases left in between. Germline values: CDR1 DFQATT, CDR2 SNEGSKA (reference sequence). This CDR3 is CSARQAAGNTIYF. For the CDR3, the DNA is TGCAGTGCTAGACAGGCTGCTGGAAACACCATATATTTT.

This clonotype was detected once. The V and J genes are TRBV5-1 and TRBJ2-7; 8 bases match TRBD1. J gave up 0 bases and V 6 bases, and 11 bases lay outside the gene matches. Germline V gene sequence: CDR1 SGHRS, CDR2 YFSETQ. The CDR3 runs to 16 residues. For the CDR3, the DNA is TGCGCCAGCATCCGAACCTCCGGGACAGGCTCCTACGAGCAGTACTTC. Translated, it gives CASIRTSGTGSYEQYF. The full variable domain, in which reference TRBV5-1 and TRBJ2-7 provide the parts outside the CDR3, is KAGVTQTPRYLIKTRGQQVTLSCSPISGHRSVSWYQQTPGQGLQFLFEYFSETQRNKGNFPGRFSGRQFSNSRSEMNVSTLELGDSALYLCASIRTSGTGSYEQYFGPGTRLTVT.

The gene calls are TRBV6-2 or TRBV6-3 and TRBJ1-1; TRBD1 matches 7 bases. Germline V gene sequence: CDR1 MNHEY, CDR2 SVGEGT. V lost 6 bases, J lost 14 bases, and 18 bases stayed unmatched. The length of the CDR3 is 14 residues. This CDR3 is CASRLTGMNTEPFF. The CDR3 DNA reads as TGTGCCAGCAGGCTGACAGGGATGAACACTGAACCGTTCTTT.